A single sample gave rise to the 6 T cell receptor beta chains below, sequenced in a study of cytomegalovirus exposure and HLA in healthy donors. The PCR had 60 Vbeta and 13 Jbeta primers. Assay used: immunoSEQ multiplex PCR; TCRdb lists only in-frame clones, some missing. This sample's clone table lists approximately 120,000 clones. Sequenced sample: PBMCs. Receptor source: a man aged 18 to 29 in good health and CMV-seronegative.

The chain is built from TRBV13 and TRBJ1-6; D perhaps matches TRBD1 (5 bases). Trimming pared 3 bases from V and 8 bases from J, leaving 11 bases between. There are 14 residues in the CDR3. In germline, CDR1 is PRHDT, CDR2 FYEKMQ (reference sequence). CDR3 DNA: TGTGCCAGCAGCTTTCAGGGAAGCTATTCACCCCTCCACTTT. Translated, it gives CASSFQGSYSPLHF.

The genes are TRBV27 and TRBJ1-4, with TRBD1 matching 8 bases. Germline assignment: CDR1 MNHEY and CDR2 SMNVEV (reference sequence). The J segment lost 5 bases and the V segment lost 6 bases, leaving 8 bases of the junction unmatched. The length of the CDR3 is 15 residues. CDR3 sequence: CASRSWTGKNEKLFF. DNA for the CDR3: TGTGCCAGCAGATCCTGGACAGGGAAAAATGAAAAACTGTTTTTT.

The rearrangement uses TRBV5-1 and TRBJ1-1; TRBD1 matches at 8 bases. This CDR3 contains 15 residues. The J segment lost 7 bases and the V segment lost 2 bases, leaving 10 bases of the junction unmatched. Per germline, CDR1 SGHRS and CDR2 YFSETQ. The DNA of the CDR3 is TGCGCCAGCAGCTTCGGGACAGGTCGTAAGGATGAAGCTTTCTTT. This encodes CASSFGTGRKDEAFF.

This rearrangement joins TRBV30 to TRBJ1-3; D is undetermined. The CDR3 runs 16 residues. CDR1 and CDR2 from the germline V gene are GTSNPN and SVGIG (reference sequence). Trimming removed 0 bases from V and 0 bases from J, with 12 bases in between. The CDR3 protein is CAWSVRSGRSGNTIYF. The CDR3 region has the DNA TGTGCCTGGAGTGTACGTTCAGGCCGCTCTGGAAACACCATATATTTT.

The chain combines TRBV2 with TRBJ2-4, with D perhaps matching TRBD1 (5 bases). The CDR3 runs to 15 residues. Germline V gives CDR1 SNHLY, CDR2 FYNNEI. V gave up 8 bases and J gave up 2 bases, with 16 bases separating them. For the CDR3, the DNA is TGTGCCAGCGATAAAGGACACCACACCAAAAACATTCAGTACTTC. This gives the protein CASDKGHHTKNIQYF.

CDR3: CASSPAAGGTDTQYF. CDR3 DNA sequence: TGTGCCAGCAGCCCAGCTGCGGGGGGGACAGATACGCAGTATTTT. V and J are TRBV9 and TRBJ2-3; TRBD2 matches at 9 bases. Germline loops: CDR1 SGDLS, CDR2 YYNGEE. After removal of 4 bases from V and 3 bases from J, the junction contained 6 bases not matched to a gene. The CDR3 consists of 15 residues.